Listed below are T cell receptor beta chains from one sample, sequenced in a study of blood T cell repertoires in COVID-19. Profiling relied on immunoSEQ multiplex PCR, and the TCRdb table lists in-frame clones only, not all of them. Of a few hundred thousand clones listed, about 88% were seen once; the top ten hold 6.5% to 9.5%. Specimen: PBMCs or T cells enriched from blood (not recorded which). These receptors all stem from a woman aged 60-75 years who had recovered from COVID-19. CDR3s leave out the opening cysteine and the closing phenylalanine or tryptophan. D genes are given only for firm matches.

j_gene,v_gene,d_gene,CDR3aa
TRBJ2-3,TRBV24-1,-,ATSSEKTDTQY
TRBJ1-2,TRBV6-5,-,ASSNGGYGYT
TRBJ1-1,TRBV9,TRBD1,ASSGTGADTEAF
TRBJ1-5,TRBV12-3/TRBV12-4,-,ASSLQIKPQH
TRBJ1-1,TRBV2,TRBD1,ASNSGTGGVKAF
TRBJ2-5,TRBV3-1/TRBV3-2,-,ASSQRGGEETQY
TRBJ1-6,TRBV3-1/TRBV3-2,-,ASSQDGAGNNSPLH
TRBJ1-6,TRBV27,-,ASSFWGVDSPLH
TRBJ2-1,TRBV12-5,TRBD1,ASGFDRGRF
TRBJ1-5,TRBV2,TRBD1,ASRTGGAGNQPQH
TRBJ2-7,TRBV7-8,-,ASRHGRGGSYEQY
TRBJ1-2,TRBV28,TRBD1,ASSEQGALFYGYT
TRBJ1-2,TRBV6-4,-,ATMDNALYT
TRBJ2-7,TRBV7-6,-,ASSLALTGREQY
TRBJ1-5,TRBV6-4,TRBD1,ASSGDRPRRGNQPQH
TRBJ1-3,TRBV9,TRBD1,ASSATGTGTGNTIY
TRBJ2-7,TRBV19,TRBD1,ASSGTGGPYEQY
TRBJ1-5,TRBV15,TRBD1,ATSRAGTGDQPQH
TRBJ1-6,TRBV19,-,ASNDRSQLKDNSPLH
TRBJ2-7,TRBV3-1/TRBV3-2,-,ASSQSRGEQY
TRBJ1-2,TRBV10-3,-,AISESLGDGYT
TRBJ2-2,TRBV4-2,-,ASSPTLSGELF
TRBJ2-6,TRBV14,-,ASSQDRGSSGANVLT
TRBJ1-1,TRBV9,TRBD1,ASSRGRNTEAF
TRBJ2-6,TRBV15,-,ATSRAVSGANVLT
TRBJ1-1,TRBV11-2,TRBD1,ASSLRGTGGARNTEAF
TRBJ2-7,TRBV10-3,-,AISDKTYEQY
TRBJ2-2,TRBV5-4,TRBD1,ASSHPTGVTGELF
TRBJ1-1,TRBV6-5,-,ASSYSMAGDTEAF
TRBJ1-2,TRBV4-2,TRBD1,ASSQDAQGANYGYT
TRBJ2-1,TRBV6-5,TRBD2,ASGGGQSSYNEQF
TRBJ1-4,TRBV24-1,TRBD1,ATSDPRGPAEKLF